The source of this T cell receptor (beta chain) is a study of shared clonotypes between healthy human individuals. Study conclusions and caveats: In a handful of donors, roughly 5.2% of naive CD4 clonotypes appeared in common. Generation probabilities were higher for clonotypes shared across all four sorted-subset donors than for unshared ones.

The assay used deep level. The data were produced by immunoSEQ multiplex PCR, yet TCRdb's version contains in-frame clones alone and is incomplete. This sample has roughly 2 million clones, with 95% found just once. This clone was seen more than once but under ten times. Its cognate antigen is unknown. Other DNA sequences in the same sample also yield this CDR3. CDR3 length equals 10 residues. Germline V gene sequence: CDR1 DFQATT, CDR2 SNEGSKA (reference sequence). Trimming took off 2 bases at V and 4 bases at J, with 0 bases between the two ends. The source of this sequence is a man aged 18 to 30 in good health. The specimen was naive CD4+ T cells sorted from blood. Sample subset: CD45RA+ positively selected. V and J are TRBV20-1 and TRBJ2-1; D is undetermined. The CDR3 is CSARYNEQFF. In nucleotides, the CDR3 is TGCAGTGCTAGATACAATGAGCAGTTCTTC.